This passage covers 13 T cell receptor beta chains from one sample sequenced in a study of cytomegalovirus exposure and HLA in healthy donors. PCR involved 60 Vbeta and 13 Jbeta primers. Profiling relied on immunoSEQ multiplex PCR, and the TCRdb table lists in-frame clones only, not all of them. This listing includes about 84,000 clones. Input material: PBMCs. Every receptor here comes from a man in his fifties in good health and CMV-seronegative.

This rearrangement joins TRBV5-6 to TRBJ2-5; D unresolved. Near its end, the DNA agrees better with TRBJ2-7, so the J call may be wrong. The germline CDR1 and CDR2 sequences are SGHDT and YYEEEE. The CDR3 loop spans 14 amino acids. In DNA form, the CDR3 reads TGTGCCAGCAGCTTGGTAGCTGAGACCTACGAGCAGTACTTC. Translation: CASSLVAETYEQYF.

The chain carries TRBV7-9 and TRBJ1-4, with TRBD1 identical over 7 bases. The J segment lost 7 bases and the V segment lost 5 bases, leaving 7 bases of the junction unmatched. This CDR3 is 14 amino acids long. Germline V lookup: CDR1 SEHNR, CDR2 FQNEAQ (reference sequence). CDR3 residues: CASSRGQPPEKLFF. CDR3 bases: TGTGCCAGCAGCCGGGGACAGCCGCCTGAAAAACTGTTTTTT. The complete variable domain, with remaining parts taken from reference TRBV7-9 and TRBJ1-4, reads DTGVSQNPRHKITKRGQNVTFRCDPISEHNRLYWYRQTLGQGPEFLTYFQNEAQLEKSRLLSDRFSAERPKGSFSTLEIQRTEQGDSAMYLCASSRGQPPEKLFFGSGTQLSVL.

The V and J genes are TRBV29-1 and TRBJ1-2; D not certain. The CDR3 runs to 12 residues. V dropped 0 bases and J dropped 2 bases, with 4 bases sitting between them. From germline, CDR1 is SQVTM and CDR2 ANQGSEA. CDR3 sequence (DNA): TGCAGCGTTGAAGACGGGAACTATGGCTACACCTTC. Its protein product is CSVEDGNYGYTF.

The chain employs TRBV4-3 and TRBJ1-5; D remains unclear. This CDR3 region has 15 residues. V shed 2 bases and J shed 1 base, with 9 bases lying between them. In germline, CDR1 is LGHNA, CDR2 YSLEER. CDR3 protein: CASSQQSGSNQPQHF. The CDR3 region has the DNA TGCGCCAGCAGCCAACAGTCCGGGAGCAATCAGCCCCAGCATTTT.

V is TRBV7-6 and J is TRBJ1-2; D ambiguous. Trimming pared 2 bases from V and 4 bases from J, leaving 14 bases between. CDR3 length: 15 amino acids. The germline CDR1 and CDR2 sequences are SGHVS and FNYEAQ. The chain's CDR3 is CASSLTMGGSYGYTF. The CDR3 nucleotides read TGTGCCAGCAGCTTAACGATGGGCGGGTCCTATGGCTACACCTTC.

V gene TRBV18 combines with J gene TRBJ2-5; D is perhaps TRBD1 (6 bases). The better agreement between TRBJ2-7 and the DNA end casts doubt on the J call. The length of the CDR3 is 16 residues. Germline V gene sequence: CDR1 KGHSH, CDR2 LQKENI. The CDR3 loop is CASSDLRDTRRYEQYF. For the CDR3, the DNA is TGTGCCAGCTCAGATTTACGGGACACTCGACGCTACGAGCAGTACTTC.

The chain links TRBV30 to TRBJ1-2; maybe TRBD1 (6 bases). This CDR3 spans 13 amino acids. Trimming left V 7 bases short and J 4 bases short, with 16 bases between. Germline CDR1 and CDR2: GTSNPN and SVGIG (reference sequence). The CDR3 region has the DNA TGTGCCTCCGCCGGGGACACTACCTATGGCTACACCTTC. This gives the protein CASAGDTTYGYTF. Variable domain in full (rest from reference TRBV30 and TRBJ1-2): SQTIHQWPATLVQPVGSPLSLECTVEGTSNPNLYWYRQAAGRGLQLLFYSVGIGQISSEVPQNLSASRPQDRQFILSSKKLLLSDSGFYLCASAGDTTYGYTFGSGTRLTVV.

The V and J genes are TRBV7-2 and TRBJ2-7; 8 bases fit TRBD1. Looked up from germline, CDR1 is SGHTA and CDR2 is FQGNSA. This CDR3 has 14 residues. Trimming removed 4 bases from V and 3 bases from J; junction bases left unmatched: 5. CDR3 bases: TGTGCCAGCAGCTCAGGAACAGGGGGCTACGAGCAGTACTTC. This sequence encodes CASSSGTGGYEQYF.

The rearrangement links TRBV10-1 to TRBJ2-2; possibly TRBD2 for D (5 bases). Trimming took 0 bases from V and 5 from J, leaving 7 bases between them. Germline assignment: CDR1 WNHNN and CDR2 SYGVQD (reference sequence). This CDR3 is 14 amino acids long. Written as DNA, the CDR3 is TGCGCCAGCAGTGAGTCGAGAGGGACCGGGGAGCTGTTTTTT. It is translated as CASSESRGTGELFF.

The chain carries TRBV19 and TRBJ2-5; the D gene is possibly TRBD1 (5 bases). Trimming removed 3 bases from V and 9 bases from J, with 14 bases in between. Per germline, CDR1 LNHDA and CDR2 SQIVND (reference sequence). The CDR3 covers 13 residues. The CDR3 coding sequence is TGTGCCAGTAGTATTGGGGCCCCGCAGCCCCAGTACTTC. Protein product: CASSIGAPQPQYF.

The CDR3 sequence: CASSVPGQGSYGYTF. The CDR3 DNA follows: TGCGCCAGCAGCGTACCGGGACAGGGCTCCTATGGCTACACCTTC. This sequence joins TRBV5-1 and TRBJ1-2; 9 bases are a match to TRBD1. The CDR3 spans 15 residues. From germline, CDR1 is SGHRS and CDR2 YFSETQ. The V gene end was trimmed by 4 bases and the J gene end by 4 bases; junction bases not matched to a gene: 8.

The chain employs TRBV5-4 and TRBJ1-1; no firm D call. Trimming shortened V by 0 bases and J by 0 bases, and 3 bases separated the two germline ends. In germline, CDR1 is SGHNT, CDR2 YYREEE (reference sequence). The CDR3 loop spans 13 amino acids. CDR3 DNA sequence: TGTGCCAGCAGCTTGGTCATGAACACTGAAGCTTTCTTT. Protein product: CASSLVMNTEAFF.

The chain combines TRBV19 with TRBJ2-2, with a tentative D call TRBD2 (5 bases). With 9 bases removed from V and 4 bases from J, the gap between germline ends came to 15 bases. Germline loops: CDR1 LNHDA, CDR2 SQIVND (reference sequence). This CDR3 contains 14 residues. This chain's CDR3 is CASQWSGGTGELFF. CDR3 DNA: TGTGCCAGCCAGTGGTCAGGAGGCACCGGGGAGCTGTTTTTT.